These 20 T cell receptor beta chains share one sample of origin, sequenced in a study of T cell responses to AZD1222 COVID-19 vaccine. Profiled with immunoSEQ multiplex PCR; TCRdb holds only in-frame clones, not every one. The sample contains over 150,000 clones, about nine tenths of which appear only once. This material consisted of peripheral blood, taken 28 days after the second AZD1222 dose. The receptors here all came from an adult who received the AZD1222 COVID-19 vaccine.

V and J are TRBV19 and TRBJ2-1; 8 nucleotides match TRBD1. The CDR3 runs to 15 residues. V lost 6 bases, J lost 0 bases, and 4 bases stayed unmatched. Germline V gene lookup returns CDR1 LNHDA and CDR2 SQIVND (reference sequence). CDR3 coding DNA: TGTGCCAGTAGCGATGGACAGGGCTCCTACAATGAGCAGTTCTTC. This sequence encodes CASSDGQGSYNEQFF.

This clone appeared once. This sequence joins TRBV6-5 and TRBJ1-1, with D uncertain. Trimming cost V 2 bases and J 6 bases, with 16 bases left between them. Germline CDR1 is MNHEY and CDR2 is SVGAGI. CDR3 length: 15 amino acids. CDR3: CASSYGRGYSPEAFF. CDR3 nucleotide sequence: TGTGCCAGCAGTTACGGGCGAGGGTACTCCCCTGAAGCTTTCTTT.

The chain combines TRBV28 with TRBJ1-2, with TRBD1 as a possible D gene (5 bases). Germline values: CDR1 MDHEN, CDR2 SYDVKM. CDR3 length equals 13 residues. Trimming pared 5 bases from V and 8 bases from J, leaving 15 bases between. CDR3 DNA sequence: TGTGCCAGCAGTAAAACAGGATACCCAGGCTACACCTTC. This codes for CASSKTGYPGYTF.

The chain links TRBV7-9 to TRBJ2-2; 7 nucleotides agree with TRBD2. This CDR3 contains 16 residues. With V trimmed by 5 bases and J by 5 bases, 11 bases remained unmatched. Looked up from germline, CDR1 is SEHNR and CDR2 is FQNEAQ (reference sequence). The CDR3: CASSPPAGDFTGELFF. For the CDR3, the DNA is TGTGCCAGCAGCCCGCCGGCGGGAGATTTTACCGGGGAGCTGTTTTTT.

This chain uses TRBV5-1 with TRBJ1-1; tentatively, D is TRBD1 (6 bases). Per the germline V gene, CDR1 is SGHRS and CDR2 is YFSETQ. The V and J ends lost 4 bases and 1 base respectively, with 11 bases between them. The CDR3 consists of 14 residues. The CDR3 spells CASSASGQNTEAFF. The CDR3, as DNA: TGCGCCAGCAGCGCCTCGGGACAGAACACTGAAGCTTTCTTT. Drawing the rest from reference TRBV5-1 and TRBJ1-1, the complete variable domain is KAGVTQTPRYLIKTRGQQVTLSCSPISGHRSVSWYQQTPGQGLQFLFEYFSETQRNKGNFPGRFSGRQFSNSRSEMNVSTLELGDSALYLCASSASGQNTEAFFGQGTRLTVV.

A single count supports this clone. This chain links TRBV6-2 or TRBV6-3 with TRBJ2-1; 10 nucleotides match TRBD2. Trimming removed 6 bases from V and 8 bases from J; junction bases left unmatched: 10. CDR1 MNHEY and CDR2 SVGEGT come from the germline V gene. The CDR3 covers 15 residues. CDR3 bases: TGTGCCAGCAGCGAATCTAGCGGGAGCTTCGATGAGCAGTTCTTC. Amino acids: CASSESSGSFDEQFF.

This sequence joins TRBV2 and TRBJ2-7; tentative D call: TRBD1 (6 bases). Trimming removed 6 bases from V and 6 bases from J, with 18 bases in between. The CDR3 consists of 14 residues. Germline V CDR1 and CDR2: SNHLY, FYNNEI. In nucleotides, the CDR3 is TGTGCCAGCAGCTCACAGGGTTGGGCCTCCGAGCAGTACTTC. It translates to CASSSQGWASEQYF.

The chain is built from TRBV19 and TRBJ1-4, with D unclear. The CDR3 has 15 amino acids. The germline V and J ends were trimmed by 5 bases and 0 bases, with 10 bases remaining between them. Looked up from germline, CDR1 is LNHDA and CDR2 is SQIVND (reference sequence). In DNA, the CDR3 is TGTGCCAGTAGTTCGGACGGTGCAACTAATGAAAAACTGTTTTTT. It encodes CASSSDGATNEKLFF.

V is TRBV6-2 or TRBV6-3 and J is TRBJ1-5; weak D call: TRBD1 (5 bases). Per the germline V gene, CDR1 is MNHEY and CDR2 is SVGEGT. This CDR3 contains 14 residues. V lost 2 bases, J lost 2 bases, and 7 bases lay in between. In DNA, the CDR3 is TGTGCCAGCAGTTACGGGGGAGGCAATCAGCCCCAGCATTTT. It specifies CASSYGGGNQPQHF.

V is TRBV7-9 and J is TRBJ2-5; TRBD2 matches 8 bases. Trimming cost V 1 base and J 0 bases; bases outside gene matches: 7. Looked up from germline, CDR1 is SEHNR and CDR2 is FQNEAQ (reference sequence). The CDR3 contains 17 residues. The CDR3 spells CASSLGWTSPNQETQYF. Here the CDR3 DNA reads TGTGCCAGCAGCTTAGGTTGGACTAGCCCTAACCAAGAGACCCAGTACTTC.

The chain links TRBV11-3 to TRBJ2-2; TRBD1 might be the D (5 bases). The CDR3 totals 16 residues. Trimming pared 1 base from V and 0 bases from J, leaving 9 bases between. Per the germline V gene, CDR1 is SGHNT and CDR2 is YENEEA. The CDR3 sequence: CASSLVVTANTGELFF. In DNA form, the CDR3 reads TGTGCCAGCAGCTTAGTGGTGACAGCGAACACCGGGGAGCTGTTTTTT.

J is TRBJ1-1 and V is TRBV6-5; the match to TRBD1 covers 9 bases. Germline loops: CDR1 MNHEY, CDR2 SVGAGI. CDR3 length equals 14 residues. V was pared by 8 bases and J by 0 bases, with 4 bases of the junction left unmatched. In nucleotides, the CDR3 is TGTGCCAGCGGGGACAGGGCAATGAACACTGAAGCTTTCTTT. This gives the protein CASGDRAMNTEAFF.

The V and J genes are TRBV28 and TRBJ1-2; possible D gene TRBD1, 5 bases. The V gene's germline CDR1 is MDHEN and CDR2 SYDVKM. Trimming took off 2 bases at V and 2 bases at J, with 15 bases between the two ends. The CDR3 runs to 16 residues. The CDR3 region is CASSLGRQGGNYGYTF. The CDR3 region has the DNA TGTGCCAGCAGTTTAGGTAGGCAGGGAGGGAACTATGGCTACACCTTC.

The chain employs TRBV5-1 and TRBJ1-3; D may be TRBD1 (5 bases). Trimming stripped 4 bases from V and 0 bases from J, with 11 bases between. This CDR3 contains 15 residues. The germline CDR1 and CDR2 sequences are SGHRS and YFSETQ. CDR3 in amino acids: CASSATGGSGNTIYF. The CDR3 DNA is TGCGCCAGCAGCGCGACGGGGGGCTCTGGAAACACCATATATTTT.

The gene calls are TRBV2 and TRBJ1-5; D may be TRBD1 (6 bases). Per germline, CDR1 SNHLY and CDR2 FYNNEI. This CDR3 region has 15 residues. The V end was cut by 6 bases, the J end by 0 bases, with 12 bases between. CDR3 residues: CASRRQENSNQPQHF. The CDR3 nucleotides are TGTGCCAGCAGACGACAGGAGAATAGCAATCAGCCCCAGCATTTT.

The rearrangement uses TRBV28 and TRBJ1-5, with D possibly being TRBD1 (6 bases). V lost 7 bases to trimming and J lost 3 bases, with 13 bases between them. CDR1 is MDHEN and CDR2 is SYDVKM in the germline V gene. This CDR3 comprises 14 residues. The CDR3 sequence: CASILDRLNQPQHF. The CDR3 DNA reads TGTGCCAGCATCTTGGACAGACTCAATCAGCCCCAGCATTTT.

The chain combines TRBV24-1 with TRBJ2-3; 9 nucleotides line up with TRBD1. Trimming took 4 bases from V and 2 from J; bases not matched to a gene: 15. CDR1 and CDR2 (germline): KGHDR, SFDVKD. This CDR3 is built from 19 residues. In DNA form, the CDR3 reads TGTGCCACCAGTGAGCCCACAGGGGGCAGGATTGGGGTCACAGATACGCAGTATTTT. Encoded protein: CATSEPTGGRIGVTDTQYF.

The CDR3 DNA sequence: TGTGCCAGCAGCAATTTCTCGGTCCCGTGGTTGAATTCACCCCTCCACTTT. Protein product: CASSNFSVPWLNSPLHF. V and J are TRBV21-1 and TRBJ1-6. TRBV21-1 is a recognized pseudogene. This CDR3 contains 17 residues.

With respect to this clone: Other DNA sequences in the sample encode the same CDR3. J is TRBJ2-6 and V is TRBV9; D gene unclear. CDR1 and CDR2 from the germline V gene are SGDLS and YYNGEE. Trimming shortened V by 0 bases and J by 2 bases, and 6 bases separated the two germline ends. This CDR3 is 15 amino acids long. This CDR3 is CASSVVGAGANVLTF. CDR3 coding DNA: TGTGCCAGCAGCGTAGTAGGCGCTGGGGCCAACGTCCTGACTTTC.

The V and J genes are TRBV19 and TRBJ1-2; the D is unclear. Germline V gene lookup returns CDR1 LNHDA and CDR2 SQIVND (reference sequence). The V end was cut by 2 bases, the J end by 4 bases, with 5 bases between. This CDR3 spans 12 amino acids. The CDR3 spells CASSIPVYGYTF. As DNA, the CDR3 is TGTGCCAGTAGTATACCCGTCTATGGCTACACCTTC.